Below are 14 T cell receptor beta chains sequenced from a single sample in a study of T cell responses to AZD1222 COVID-19 vaccine. The protocol was immunoSEQ multiplex PCR, while the TCRdb copy is restricted to in-frame clones and leaves out a portion. The data show approximately 190,000 clones, with around 90% seen just once and approximately 0.98% held by the top ten. Sequences were derived from peripheral blood, sampled on day 0 of AZD1222 vaccination. The receptors come from an adult in good health.

The chain carries TRBV5-6 and TRBJ1-2, with 7 bases matching TRBD1. The CDR3 runs 15 residues. The junction had 6 bases not matched to a gene; V was cut back by 4 bases and J by 0 bases. Germline CDR1 SGHDT, CDR2 YYEEEE. CDR3 bases: TGTGCCAGCAGCGACAGGGCTGTAGCTAACTATGGCTACACCTTC. Its protein product is CASSDRAVANYGYTF.

The chain uses TRBV10-1 and TRBJ2-1; 15 bases map to TRBD2. This CDR3 region has 15 residues. V was clipped by 6 bases and J by 9 bases; unmatched bases: 6. Per the germline V gene, CDR1 is WNHNN and CDR2 is SYGVQD (reference sequence). CDR3 coding DNA: TGCGCCAGCAGCCGGACTAGCGGGAGGGCCGGTGAGCAGTTCTTC. It codes for CASSRTSGRAGEQFF.

This clone was seen only once. V usage is TRBV7-3 and J usage is TRBJ2-3; D unclear. The CDR3 is 12 residues long. The V and J ends lost 3 bases and 4 bases respectively, with 5 bases between them. In germline, CDR1 is SGHTA, CDR2 FQGTGA. CDR3 DNA sequence: TGTGCCAGCAGCTTTGGCGCAGATACGCAGTATTTT. It encodes CASSFGADTQYF.

The rearrangement joins TRBV11-2 to TRBJ2-3; D gene unclear. CDR1 SGHAT and CDR2 FQNNGV come from the germline V gene. The CDR3 is 17 amino acids. V shed 3 bases and J shed 7 bases, with 23 bases lying between them. CDR3 loop: CASSFHVALNTLNTQYF. The CDR3 DNA is TGTGCCAGCAGCTTTCATGTAGCCCTTAACACTTTAAATACGCAGTATTTT.

This chain connects TRBV2 to TRBJ2-7; D is perhaps TRBD2 (6 bases). With 4 bases removed from V and 3 bases from J, the gap between germline ends came to 10 bases. From germline, CDR1 is SNHLY and CDR2 FYNNEI. The CDR3 runs to 13 residues. The CDR3 reads CASSAGRDYEQYF. The CDR3 DNA sequence: TGTGCCAGCAGTGCGGGGCGGGACTACGAGCAGTACTTC.

This clone was counted a single time. V is TRBV19 and J is TRBJ1-2; the match to TRBD1 covers 10 bases. In germline, CDR1 is LNHDA, CDR2 SQIVND (reference sequence). The CDR3 is made up of 15 amino acids. Trimming at V came to 5 bases and at J to 7 bases, leaving 10 bases not matched to a gene. As DNA, the CDR3 is TGTGCCAGTAGTCCCAAAACGACAGGGGGCGTTGGCTACACCTTC. Its protein product is CASSPKTTGGVGYTF.

The CDR3 DNA follows: TGTGCCAGCAGTACGACGACGGGGGGCACTGAAGCTTTCTTT. This gives the protein CASSTTTGGTEAFF. The rearrangement links TRBV28 to TRBJ1-1; possibly TRBD1 for D (5 bases). Trimming stripped 5 bases from V and 4 bases from J, with 14 bases between. From germline, CDR1 is MDHEN and CDR2 SYDVKM. CDR3 length: 14 residues.

V gene TRBV7-8 combines with J gene TRBJ2-7; 10 nucleotides match TRBD2. CDR3 length equals 18 residues. Germline-derived CDR1 and CDR2 are SGHVS and FQNEAQ. V lost 0 bases, J lost 1 base, and 9 bases stayed unmatched. The CDR3 loop reads CASSLAVAGGAYSYEQYF. The CDR3 nucleotides read TGTGCCAGCAGCTTAGCTGTAGCGGGGGGAGCGTATTCCTACGAGCAGTACTTC.

The genes are TRBV28 and TRBJ1-4; 7 positions agree with TRBD1. Per the germline V gene, CDR1 is MDHEN and CDR2 is SYDVKM. The CDR3 has 15 residues. The trim removed 6 bases at V and 4 bases at J, leaving 8 bases unmatched. The CDR3 reads CASRARQGYNEKLFF. CDR3 in DNA: TGTGCCAGCAGGGCCCGACAGGGCTATAATGAAAAACTGTTTTTT.

The chain employs TRBV10-2 and TRBJ1-1; the match to TRBD1 covers 7 bases. The ends lost 4 bases at V and 1 base at J; junction bases unmatched: 12. The CDR3 contains 17 residues. CDR1 is WSHSY and CDR2 is SAAADI in the germline V gene. CDR3 coding DNA: TGCGCCAGCAGTGTAAGGGGGCGAGGGGCCCGGAACACTGAAGCTTTCTTT. Protein product: CASSVRGRGARNTEAFF.

The chain joins TRBV18 to TRBJ1-1; a weak D match, TRBD1 (6 bases). This CDR3 contains 15 residues. The V end lost 2 bases, the J end lost 0 bases, and 10 bases lay between the germline ends. Germline loops: CDR1 KGHSH, CDR2 LQKENI. The CDR3 coding sequence is TGTGCCAGCTCACCATCTAGGGACATGAACACTGAAGCTTTCTTT. Its protein is CASSPSRDMNTEAFF.

V usage is TRBV24-1 and J usage is TRBJ1-5; D gene ambiguous. CDR1 and CDR2 (germline): KGHDR, SFDVKD. This CDR3 comprises 18 residues. Trimming removed 4 bases at V and 0 bases at J, with 18 bases between. The CDR3: CATSEIRAAGLSNQPQHF. The CDR3 DNA is TGTGCCACCAGTGAAATTAGAGCGGCCGGACTTAGCAATCAGCCCCAGCATTTT.

This chain connects TRBV4-1 to TRBJ2-7; 7 nucleotides agree with TRBD2. This CDR3 has 15 residues. Unmatched junction bases numbered 8, after V lost 0 bases and J lost 6 bases. Germline assignment: CDR1 MGHRA and CDR2 YSYEKL. The CDR3 is CASSQEARSGGEQYF. The CDR3 region has the DNA TGCGCCAGCAGCCAAGAAGCCAGGTCGGGAGGCGAGCAGTACTTC.

The chain links TRBV7-9 to TRBJ1-1; the D gene is possibly TRBD1 (5 bases). Between the trimmed V and J ends, which lost 1 base and 1 base, there was a span of 13 bases. Looked up from germline, CDR1 is SEHNR and CDR2 is FQNEAQ (reference sequence). The CDR3 runs 16 residues. CDR3 amino acids: CASSLGGQGGNTEAFF. The CDR3 region has the DNA TGTGCCAGCAGCTTAGGTGGTCAGGGCGGGAACACTGAAGCTTTCTTT.